Listed here are 7 T cell receptor beta chains from one sample, sequenced in a study of Graves' ophthalmopathy and Graves' hyperthyroidism. RNA transcripts yielded amplified TCR beta CDR3 regions. Following a first-round RT-PCR that used HTBI primers, a second-round multiplex PCR was carried out. MiXCR was run by TCRdb on the multiplex PCR reads, yielding one entry per CDR3 protein. The sample yields a few hundred thousand distinct CDR3 sequences, roughly 18% seen once. The sequenced material came from peripheral blood. The source is a woman aged 18-30 years with Graves' ophthalmopathy.

This clonotype was seen ten or more times. The V and J genes are TRBV20-1 and TRBJ2-5; 10 positions agree with TRBD2. The germline V gene has CDR1 DFQATT and CDR2 SNEGSKA (reference sequence). This CDR3 region has 14 residues. J lost 4 bases, V lost 6 bases, and 8 bases had no gene match. The CDR3 sequence: CSADPSGRRETQYF. CDR3 nucleotides: TGCAGTGCCGACCCTAGCGGGAGAAGAGAGACCCAGTACTTC.

A note on this clonotype: Germline and junction disagree at one end, which may indicate a read error. The V and J genes are TRBV6-2 or TRBV6-3 and TRBJ1-5; D gene uncertain. CDR1 MNHEY and CDR2 SVGEGT come from the germline V gene. This CDR3 has 15 amino acids. The CDR3: CTSGRRAEGNQPQHF. The CDR3 DNA follows: TGTACCAGCGGGAGGCGGGCGGAAGGTAATCAGCCCCAGCATTTT.

At least ten counts were recorded for this clonotype. The J gene is TRBJ1-1, the V gene TRBV2; D is ambiguous. Trimming cost V 3 bases and J 2 bases, with 16 bases left between them. This CDR3 has 16 residues. Germline loops: CDR1 SNHLY, CDR2 FYNNEI. For the CDR3, the DNA is TGTGCCAGCAGTGATCGGGTGGGTCGGCCCAACACTGAAGCTTTCTTT. Amino acid sequence: CASSDRVGRPNTEAFF.

This clonotype was seen repeatedly, ten times or more. The chain links TRBV20-1 to TRBJ2-5, with TRBD2 matching 7 bases. With 5 bases clipped from V and 5 bases from J, the junction kept 11 bases outside the gene matches. CDR3 size: 14 residues. CDR1 is DFQATT and CDR2 is SNEGSKA in the germline V gene (reference sequence). The CDR3 loop reads CSAALRGGPETQYF. The CDR3 nucleotides are TGCAGTGCTGCCCTAAGGGGAGGGCCGGAGACCCAGTACTTC.

This clonotype has ten or more counts. V is TRBV7-2 and J is TRBJ2-7; TRBD1 aligns across 9 bases. In germline, CDR1 is SGHTA, CDR2 FQGNSA. J lost 2 bases, V lost 5 bases, and 7 bases had no gene match. The CDR3 is made up of 15 amino acids. CDR3 DNA: TGTGCCAGCAGCAATGGACAGGGGCGAACCTACGAGCAGTACTTC. The encoded protein is CASSNGQGRTYEQYF.

This clonotype was observed a handful of times. The rearrangement joins TRBV20-1 to TRBJ2-7; D call uncertain. Trimming left V 3 bases short and J 3 bases short, with 12 bases between. The CDR3 sequence is 13 residues long. CDR1 DFQATT and CDR2 SNEGSKA come from the germline V gene (reference sequence). DNA of the CDR3: TGCAGTGCTAGCAACGAAAACCTCTACGAGCAGTACTTC. It yields the protein CSASNENLYEQYF.

This clonotype was observed many times. This chain connects TRBV3-1 to TRBJ1-1, with unresolved D. CDR3 length: 14 residues. Germline V gives CDR1 LGHDT, CDR2 YNNKEL (reference sequence). V shed 4 bases and J shed 0 bases, with 9 bases lying between them. This CDR3 is CASSRVGLNTEAFF. The CDR3 coding sequence is TGTGCCAGCAGCCGAGTGGGGTTGAACACTGAAGCTTTCTTT.